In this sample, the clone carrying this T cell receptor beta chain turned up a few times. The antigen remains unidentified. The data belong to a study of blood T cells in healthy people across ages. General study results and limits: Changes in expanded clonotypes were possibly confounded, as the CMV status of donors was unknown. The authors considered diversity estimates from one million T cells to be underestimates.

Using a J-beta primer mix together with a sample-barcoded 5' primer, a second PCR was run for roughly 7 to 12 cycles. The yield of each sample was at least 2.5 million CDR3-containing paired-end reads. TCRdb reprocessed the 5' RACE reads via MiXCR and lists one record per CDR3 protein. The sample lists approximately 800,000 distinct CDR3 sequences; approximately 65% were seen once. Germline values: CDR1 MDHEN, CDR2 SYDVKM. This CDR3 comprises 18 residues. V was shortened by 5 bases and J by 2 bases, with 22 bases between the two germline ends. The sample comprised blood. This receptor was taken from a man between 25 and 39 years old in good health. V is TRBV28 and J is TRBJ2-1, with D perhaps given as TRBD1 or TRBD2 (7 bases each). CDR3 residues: CASSHPGGGGLTYNEQFF. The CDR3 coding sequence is TGTGCCAGCAGTCACCCGGGGGGAGGGGGCTTGACCTACAATGAGCAGTTCTTC.